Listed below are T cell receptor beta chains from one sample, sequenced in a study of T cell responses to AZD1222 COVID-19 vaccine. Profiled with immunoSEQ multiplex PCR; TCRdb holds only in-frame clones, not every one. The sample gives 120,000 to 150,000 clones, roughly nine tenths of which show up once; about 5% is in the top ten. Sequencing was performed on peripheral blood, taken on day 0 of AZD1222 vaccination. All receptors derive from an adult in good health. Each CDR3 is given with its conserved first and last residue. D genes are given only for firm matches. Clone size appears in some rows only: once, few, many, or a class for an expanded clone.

cdr3_aa: CASSQDYNEAGSLETQYF; cdr3_nt: TGCGCCAGCAGCCAAGATTATAATGAGGCGGGGTCCTTGGAGACCCAGTACTTC; v_call: TRBV4-1; d_call: NA; clone_size: NA; j_call: TRBJ2-5
cdr3_aa: CASSIGLSLGLAGGFGELFF; cdr3_nt: TGTGCCAGTAGTATAGGATTGAGTCTTGGACTAGCGGGAGGGTTCGGGGAGCTGTTTTTT; v_call: TRBV19; d_call: TRBD2; clone_size: NA; j_call: TRBJ2-2
cdr3_aa: CARSLGGEQFF; cdr3_nt: TGTGCCAGAAGCTTGGGCGGGGAGCAGTTCTTC; v_call: TRBV5-3; d_call: NA; clone_size: NA; j_call: TRBJ2-1
cdr3_aa: CASSLGQGNYGYTF; cdr3_nt: TGTGCCAGCAGCTTGGGACAGGGGAACTATGGCTACACCTTC; v_call: TRBV5-5; d_call: TRBD1; clone_size: few; j_call: TRBJ1-2
cdr3_aa: CASRLGGHTIYF; cdr3_nt: TGTGCCTCACGCTTAGGGGGTCACACCATATATTTT; v_call: TRBV2; d_call: NA; clone_size: few; j_call: TRBJ1-3
cdr3_aa: CASSTEGQEKTEKLFF; cdr3_nt: TGCGCCAGCAGCACCGAAGGACAGGAAAAGACTGAAAAACTGTTTTTT; v_call: TRBV10-1; d_call: TRBD1; clone_size: once; j_call: TRBJ1-4
cdr3_aa: CASSLVGQGTEAFF; cdr3_nt: TGCGCCAGCAGCTTGGTAGGGCAGGGCACTGAAGCTTTCTTT; v_call: TRBV5-1; d_call: NA; clone_size: once; j_call: TRBJ1-1
cdr3_aa: CASSSQVRNTEAFF; cdr3_nt: TGTGCCAGCAGCTCACAGGTGAGGAACACTGAAGCTTTCTTT; v_call: TRBV7-2; d_call: NA; clone_size: NA; j_call: TRBJ1-1
cdr3_aa: CASSLAGGREETQYF; cdr3_nt: TGTGCCAGCAGCTTAGCCGGGGGGCGAGAAGAGACCCAGTACTTC; v_call: TRBV11-3; d_call: NA; clone_size: NA; j_call: TRBJ2-5
cdr3_aa: CASSQTVAGANVLTF; cdr3_nt: TGTGCCAGCAGTCAGACAGTAGCTGGGGCCAACGTCCTGACTTTC; v_call: TRBV28; d_call: NA; clone_size: NA; j_call: TRBJ2-6
cdr3_aa: CASSGHRGLGFGTQYF; cdr3_nt: TGTGCCAGCAGTGGTCACAGGGGCCTAGGCTTTGGTACGCAGTATTTT; v_call: TRBV2; d_call: TRBD1; clone_size: NA; j_call: TRBJ2-3
cdr3_aa: CATSDRGAGTGELFF; cdr3_nt: TGTGCCACCAGTGACCGCGGAGCGGGCACCGGGGAGCTGTTTTTT; v_call: TRBV24-1; d_call: NA; clone_size: NA; j_call: TRBJ2-2
cdr3_aa: CASSIGQGSTEAFF; cdr3_nt: TGTGCCAGCAGCATAGGACAGGGTAGTACTGAAGCTTTCTTT; v_call: TRBV11-3; d_call: TRBD1; clone_size: NA; j_call: TRBJ1-1
cdr3_aa: CASSLALTSGRDEQFF; cdr3_nt: TGCGCCAGCAGCTTGGCCCTTACTAGCGGGAGGGATGAGCAGTTCTTC; v_call: TRBV5-1; d_call: TRBD2; clone_size: NA; j_call: TRBJ2-1
cdr3_aa: CASSEPGRHTEAFF; cdr3_nt: TGTGCCAGCAGTGAACCGGGGAGACACACTGAAGCTTTCTTT; v_call: TRBV6-1; d_call: NA; clone_size: NA; j_call: TRBJ1-1
cdr3_aa: CASSLAMGASGYTDTQYF; cdr3_nt: TGTGCCAGCAGCTTGGCTATGGGGGCTAGCGGGTACACAGATACGCAGTATTTT; v_call: TRBV5-8; d_call: TRBD2; clone_size: NA; j_call: TRBJ2-3
cdr3_aa: CASSFGGGNGYTF; cdr3_nt: TGCGCCAGCAGCTTCGGAGGGGGCAATGGCTACACCTTC; v_call: TRBV5-1; d_call: TRBD1; clone_size: NA; j_call: TRBJ1-2
cdr3_aa: CASSSSRVANEQFF; cdr3_nt: TGTGCCAGCAGTTCCTCGAGGGTTGCCAATGAGCAGTTCTTC; v_call: TRBV28; d_call: NA; clone_size: NA; j_call: TRBJ2-1
cdr3_aa: CASSPDRVGYGYTF; cdr3_nt: TGTGCCAGCAGCCCAGACCGGGTTGGCTATGGCTACACCTTC; v_call: TRBV9; d_call: NA; clone_size: NA; j_call: TRBJ1-2
cdr3_aa: CASSLGGRGNHYRNEQFF; cdr3_nt: TGTGCCAGCAGCCTCGGCGGGCGGGGGAATCACTACCGGAATGAGCAGTTCTTC; v_call: TRBV7-2; d_call: TRBD2; clone_size: NA; j_call: TRBJ2-1
cdr3_aa: CATSDSSFGAGQPQHF; cdr3_nt: TGTGCCACCAGTGATTCCTCGTTTGGGGCGGGTCAGCCCCAGCATTTT; v_call: TRBV24-1; d_call: NA; clone_size: NA; j_call: TRBJ1-5
cdr3_aa: CASSEAGGRDGYTF; cdr3_nt: TGTGCCAGCAGTGAAGCTGGCGGCAGGGATGGCTACACCTTC; v_call: TRBV2; d_call: NA; clone_size: NA; j_call: TRBJ1-2
cdr3_aa: CSARAPFEQYF; cdr3_nt: TGCAGTGCTAGAGCCCCGTTCGAGCAGTACTTC; v_call: TRBV20-1; d_call: NA; clone_size: NA; j_call: TRBJ2-7
cdr3_aa: CASSLYPSGRERDNEQFF; cdr3_nt: TGCGCCAGCAGCTTGTACCCTAGCGGGAGAGAACGGGACAATGAGCAGTTCTTC; v_call: TRBV5-1; d_call: TRBD2; clone_size: NA; j_call: TRBJ2-1
cdr3_aa: CASSGQGDYGYTF; cdr3_nt: TGTGCCAGCAGTGGACAGGGGGACTATGGCTACACCTTC; v_call: TRBV6-2/TRBV6-3; d_call: TRBD1; clone_size: NA; j_call: TRBJ1-2
cdr3_aa: CASRSNRRNTEAFF; cdr3_nt: TGTGCCAGCAGATCTAACAGAAGGAACACTGAAGCTTTCTTT; v_call: TRBV7-2; d_call: NA; clone_size: once; j_call: TRBJ1-1
cdr3_aa: CASGEGGGRSDTQYF; cdr3_nt: TGCGCCAGCGGGGAAGGGGGGGGCCGGTCGGATACGCAGTATTTT; v_call: TRBV10-1; d_call: NA; clone_size: NA; j_call: TRBJ2-3
cdr3_aa: CASSLEAAGELFF; cdr3_nt: TGTGCCAGCAGCTTAGAAGCAGCCGGGGAGCTGTTTTTT; v_call: TRBV7-9; d_call: NA; clone_size: NA; j_call: TRBJ2-2
cdr3_aa: CSASARGYEQYF; cdr3_nt: TGCAGTGCTAGTGCTCGTGGGTACGAGCAGTACTTC; v_call: TRBV20-1; d_call: NA; clone_size: NA; j_call: TRBJ2-7
cdr3_aa: CASSLGGQPEAFF; cdr3_nt: TGCGCCAGCAGCTTGGGAGGCCAGCCTGAAGCTTTCTTT; v_call: TRBV5-1; d_call: NA; clone_size: NA; j_call: TRBJ1-1
cdr3_aa: CASSGAGTSAYNEQFF; cdr3_nt: TGTGCCAGCAGCGGGGCCGGGACTTCCGCCTACAATGAGCAGTTCTTC; v_call: TRBV5-6; d_call: NA; clone_size: NA; j_call: TRBJ2-1
cdr3_aa: CASRKQVSGANVLTF; cdr3_nt: TGTGCCAGTAGGAAACAGGTGTCTGGGGCCAACGTCCTGACTTTC; v_call: TRBV19; d_call: NA; clone_size: NA; j_call: TRBJ2-6
cdr3_aa: CASSLGEPRAVWETQYF; cdr3_nt: TGCGCCAGCAGCTTGGGGGAACCAAGGGCTGTATGGGAGACCCAGTACTTC; v_call: TRBV5-1; d_call: NA; clone_size: once; j_call: TRBJ2-5
cdr3_aa: CASSLGRRRPPLCGYTF; cdr3_nt: TGTGCCAGCAGCTTAGGCCGGAGGAGGCCCCCTCTTTGTGGCTACACCTTC; v_call: TRBV21-1; d_call: NA; clone_size: NA; j_call: TRBJ1-2
cdr3_aa: CAWIAGTADFYGYTF; cdr3_nt: TGTGCCTGGATTGCCGGGACAGCGGATTTCTATGGCTACACCTTC; v_call: TRBV30; d_call: TRBD1; clone_size: NA; j_call: TRBJ1-2
cdr3_aa: CASSGMRNSPLHF; cdr3_nt: TGTGCCAGCAGTGGCATGAGGAATTCACCCCTCCACTTT; v_call: TRBV7-9; d_call: NA; clone_size: NA; j_call: TRBJ1-6
cdr3_aa: CASSPDRGRENSPLHF; cdr3_nt: TGTGCCAGTAGTCCAGACAGGGGGCGCGAAAATTCACCCCTCCACTTT; v_call: TRBV19; d_call: TRBD1; clone_size: few; j_call: TRBJ1-6
cdr3_aa: CASSQTTSGSFYNEQFF; cdr3_nt: TGCGCCAGCAGCCAAACGACAAGCGGGAGCTTTTACAATGAGCAGTTCTTC; v_call: TRBV5-1; d_call: TRBD2; clone_size: NA; j_call: TRBJ2-1
cdr3_aa: CASSLTGRTGELFF; cdr3_nt: TGTGCCAGCAGCTTAACGGGGCGAACCGGGGAGCTGTTTTTT; v_call: TRBV11-2; d_call: NA; clone_size: NA; j_call: TRBJ2-2
cdr3_aa: CASSAGAGDLDTQYF; cdr3_nt: TGTGCCAGCAGCGCCGGGGCAGGGGACCTGGATACGCAGTATTTT; v_call: TRBV2; d_call: NA; clone_size: NA; j_call: TRBJ2-3
cdr3_aa: CASSDRPGLRNEQFF; cdr3_nt: TGCGCCAGCAGTGACCGACCCGGACTACGCAATGAGCAGTTCTTC; v_call: TRBV10-1; d_call: NA; clone_size: NA; j_call: TRBJ2-1
cdr3_aa: CASSSETQYF; cdr3_nt: TGCGCCAGCAGTTCGGAGACCCAGTACTTC; v_call: TRBV23-1; d_call: NA; clone_size: NA; j_call: TRBJ2-5